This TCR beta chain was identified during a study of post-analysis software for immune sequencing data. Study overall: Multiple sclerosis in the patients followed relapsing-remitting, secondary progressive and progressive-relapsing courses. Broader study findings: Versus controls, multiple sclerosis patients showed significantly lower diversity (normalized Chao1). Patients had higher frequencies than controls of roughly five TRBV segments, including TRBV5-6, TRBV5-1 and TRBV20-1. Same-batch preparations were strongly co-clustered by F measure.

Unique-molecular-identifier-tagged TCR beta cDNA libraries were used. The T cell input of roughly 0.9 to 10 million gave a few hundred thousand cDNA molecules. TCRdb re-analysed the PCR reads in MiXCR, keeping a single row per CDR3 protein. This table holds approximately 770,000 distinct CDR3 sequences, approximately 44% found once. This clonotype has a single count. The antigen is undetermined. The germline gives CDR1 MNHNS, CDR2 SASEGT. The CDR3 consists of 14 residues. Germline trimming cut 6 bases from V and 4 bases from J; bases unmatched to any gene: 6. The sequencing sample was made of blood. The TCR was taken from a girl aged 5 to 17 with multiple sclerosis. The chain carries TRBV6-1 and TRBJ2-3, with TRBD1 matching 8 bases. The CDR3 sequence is CASSTRTGPDTQYF. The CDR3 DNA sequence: TGTGCCAGCAGCACTAGGACAGGGCCAGATACGCAGTATTTT.